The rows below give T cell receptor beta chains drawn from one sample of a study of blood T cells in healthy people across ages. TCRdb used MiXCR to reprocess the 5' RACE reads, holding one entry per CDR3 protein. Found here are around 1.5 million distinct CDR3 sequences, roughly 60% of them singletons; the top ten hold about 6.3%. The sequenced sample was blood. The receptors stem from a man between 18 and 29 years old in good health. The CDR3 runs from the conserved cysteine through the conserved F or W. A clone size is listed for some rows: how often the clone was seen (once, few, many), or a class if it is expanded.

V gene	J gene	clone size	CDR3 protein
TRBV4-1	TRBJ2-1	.	CASSQESGGQEQFF
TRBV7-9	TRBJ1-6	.	CASSFTGNSPLHF
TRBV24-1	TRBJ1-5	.	CATSDLGGNQPQHF
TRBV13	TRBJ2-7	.	CASSLSRGFSYEQYF
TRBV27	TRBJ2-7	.	CAGTGWVSYEQYF
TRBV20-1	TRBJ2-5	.	CSAQRGIRETQYF
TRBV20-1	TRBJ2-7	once	CSAHERGGSSYEQYF
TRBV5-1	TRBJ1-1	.	CASSQHPGQGIMNTEAFF
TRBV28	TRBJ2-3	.	CASSTLTSGRTTDTQYF
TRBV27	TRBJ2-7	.	CASSLWGAGYEQYF
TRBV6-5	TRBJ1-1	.	CASRVQGELLETFF
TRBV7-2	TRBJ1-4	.	CASSFGGTEKLFF
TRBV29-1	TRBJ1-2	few	CSVQPDTTGYTF
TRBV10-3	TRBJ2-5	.	CAISEDQGTEETQYF
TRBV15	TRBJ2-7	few	CATSRDRGNYEQYF
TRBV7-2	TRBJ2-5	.	CASSLQRAGYQETQYF
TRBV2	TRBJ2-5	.	CASSEGAASTETQYF
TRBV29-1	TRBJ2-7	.	CSVNGEGEGGSYEQYF
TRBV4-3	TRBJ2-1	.	CASSYQLAGTYNEQFF
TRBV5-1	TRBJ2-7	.	CASSSGRKSYEQYF
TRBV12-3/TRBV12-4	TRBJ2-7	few	CASSFSRVSLAQYF
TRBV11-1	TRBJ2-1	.	CASSPSTSGTYNEQFF
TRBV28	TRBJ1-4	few	CASSPFDRGGEKLFF